This T cell receptor beta chain appears in the sequencing data of a study of OX40 agonist ivuxolimab in advanced cancers. Study-level background: Ivuxolimab was an agonistic, fully human IgG2 monoclonal antibody directed against OX40 (CD134), a costimulatory receptor. Intravenous ivuxolimab was administered to patients every 2 weeks at six dose levels: 0.01, 0.1, 0.3, 1.5, 3 and 10 mg/kg. Of the approximately 50 dose-escalation patients, hepatocellular carcinoma was present in approximately 20, melanoma in approximately 15, renal cell carcinoma in 9 and head and neck cancer in 9. In the dose-escalation cohort, 70% to 85% of patients were male, and the mean age was 60 years with a range of about 20 to 79. Patients were allowed to have had prior anti-PD-1, anti-PD-L1 or anti-CTLA-4 therapy, and approximately 40% of the dose-escalation patients had been treated with checkpoint inhibitors. Three dose-escalation patients achieved partial responses, one with hepatocellular carcinoma and two with cutaneous melanoma. Peripheral TCRbeta sequencing was intended to test whether TCR sequence diversity was altered and clonal T-cell expansion was caused by ivuxolimab. The paper covers the monotherapy dose-escalation part of the phase I ivuxolimab trial, which included N of about 50 patients. The investigation overall reported the following: Clonal expansion of both CD4+ and CD8+ blood T cells was observed from baseline to week 6 at doses 0.1 to 3.0 mg/kg. The antigen specificity of the peripheral T cells that underwent clonal expansion was not determined. After ivuxolimab, CD8+ T cells had more expanded clones than CD4+ T cells on average. Low levels of normalized T-cell clonal expansion were also seen in some nonresponding patients. In partial responders in the 0.1-3.0 mg/kg groups, normalized peripheral clonal expansion was found to be among the lowest, especially among CD8+ T cells.

Patients with a history of autoimmune disease or receiving systemic immunosuppression were excluded from the trial. Peripheral blood for TCR sequencing was collected from all dose cohorts at baseline, on cycle 4 day 1, and on cycle 7 day 1. The samples were drawn from a first-in-human, open-label, multicenter phase I dose-escalation trial of ivuxolimab. Adults with locally advanced or metastatic melanoma, renal cell carcinoma, hepatocellular carcinoma or head and neck squamous cell carcinoma were enrolled in the trial. Before TCR sequencing, CD4+ T cells and CD8+ T cells were sorted from peripheral blood as separate populations. V sheds 5 bases and J sheds 1 base, leaving 15 bases between their ends. The germline V gene encodes CDR1 SGHVS and CDR2 FNYEAQ. From its cysteine to its phenylalanine, the CDR3 spans 15 amino acids. Of all the DNA, just the CDR3 is kept, 45 bases in frame from base 1. Concerning this clone itself: Its antigen specificity is not known. No much larger clonotype is one base removed from it; base qualities were not supplied.

Genomic DNA was isolated from the sorted cells so that the TCRbeta CDR3 region could be sequenced. TCRbeta CDR3 regions were sequenced using the immunoSEQ Assay. What TCRdb holds here is the immuneACCESS table cut down to in-frame rearrangements. Part of the clones is not present; checked against another copy, under half of the missing clones reflect an unresolved V gene, and the others are unexplained. Within this sample are 9,500 to 15,000 clones, with approximately 72% of them counted one time only. The ten most abundant clones make up about 30% of the sample. The source is an adult with an advanced solid tumor such as melanoma, head and neck, liver or kidney cancer. The V and J segments used are TRBV7-6 and TRBJ2-7; the D gene cannot be resolved beyond TRBD1 or TRBD2, each matching 5 bases. This specimen was CD4+ or CD8+ T cells sorted from blood, taken in a trial of the OX40 agonist ivuxolimab. This receptor carries the CDR3 CASSPASGPSYEQYF. The DNA sequence is as follows: TGTGCCAGCAGCCCGGCTTCGGGGCCATCCTACGAGCAGTACTTC.